These T cell receptor beta chains were read from a single sample in a study of glioma-infiltrating T cells. TCRdb called the multiplex PCR reads again in MiXCR, with one record for every CDR3 protein. This sample has about 110,000 distinct CDR3 sequences, with about 25% found just once. Sequencing input: glioma tissue, nonneoplastic brain tissue, or PBMCs (not recorded which). The origin of the receptors is a human donor with low-grade glioma or glioblastoma, undergoing nonglioma brain surgery, or in good health (not recorded which). CDR3s include the opening cysteine and the closing phenylalanine or tryptophan. Fields, in order: V gene, J gene, D gene, clone size, CDR3 protein, CDR3 DNA. D genes are given only for firm matches. Only part of the rows carry a size: once, few, many, or a class if the clone is expanded.

>TRBV28|TRBJ2-2|-|many
CASSLGTGELFF
TGTGCCAGCAGTTTAGGGACCGGGGAGCTGTTTTTT
>TRBV20-1|TRBJ1-1|-|-
CSDPRGEINTEAFF
TGCAGTGACCCGAGGGGGGAGATAAACACTGAAGCTTTCTTT
>TRBV4-2|TRBJ1-3|-|-
CASSQDTRLPSGNTIYF
TGTGCCAGCAGCCAGGACACGCGACTGCCTTCTGGAAACACCATATATTTT
>TRBV20-1|TRBJ2-3|-|many
CSARDSLNTDTQYF
TGCAGTGCTAGAGATAGCTTGAACACAGATACGCAGTATTTT
>TRBV28|TRBJ2-4|TRBD2|many
CASTPAGELGGRKENIQYF
TGTGCCAGCACCCCGGCAGGTGAACTGGGCGGGAGGAAGGAAAACATTCAGTACTTC
>TRBV12-3/TRBV12-4|TRBJ2-7|-|few
CASSSPKAHYEQYF
TGTGCCAGCAGTTCTCCCAAAGCCCACTACGAGCAGTACTTC
>TRBV6-1|TRBJ2-7|TRBD1|many
CASSEIRTGFEQYF
TGTGCCAGCAGTGAAATCCGGACAGGGTTCGAGCAGTACTTC
>TRBV6-5|TRBJ1-5|-|-
CASSRTAGNQLQHF
TGTGCCAGCAGTAGGACAGCGGGGAATCAGCTCCAGCATTTT
>TRBV6-4|TRBJ2-5|-|many
CASDTGYQETQYF
TGTGCCAGCGATACAGGGTACCAAGAGACCCAGTACTTC
>TRBV2|TRBJ2-1|TRBD2|many
CASSENKRGGVYNEQFF
TGTGCCAGCAGTGAAAACAAGCGGGGGGGAGTTTACAATGAGCAGTTCTTC
>TRBV5-4|TRBJ1-2|-|few
CASSLDSKGYTF
TGTGCCAGCAGCCTAGACAGCAAAGGCTACACCTTC
>TRBV7-2|TRBJ2-5|-|-
CASQGPQETQYF
TGTGCCAGTCAGGGCCCCCAAGAGACCCAGTACTTC
>TRBV20-1|TRBJ2-2|-|many
CSASRGANTGELFF
TGCAGTGCTAGTAGGGGGGCGAACACCGGGGAGCTGTTTTTT
>TRBV28|TRBJ1-1|TRBD1|many
CASDVTGQGSNTEAFF
TGTGCCAGCGACGTCACAGGACAGGGGTCGAACACTGAAGCTTTCTTT
>TRBV19|TRBJ1-5|-|many
CASTRTAAYSNQPQHF
TGTGCCAGTACCCGGACCGCGGCATATAGCAATCAGCCCCAGCATTTT
>TRBV5-4|TRBJ1-2|-|many
CASSLDYGYTF
TGTGCCAGCAGCCTCGACTATGGCTACACCTTC
>TRBV4-3|TRBJ1-1|-|many
CASSQDPHSSNTEAFF
TGCGCCAGCAGCCAAGATCCTCACAGTTCTAACACTGAAGCTTTCTTT
>TRBV6-6|TRBJ2-7|-|-
CTSSYSHPYEQYF
TGTACCAGCAGTTACTCACACCCCTACGAGCAGTACTTC
>TRBV4-3|TRBJ2-7|-|many
CASSQARGRYEQYF
TGCGCCAGCAGCCAAGCCCGGGGGCGGTACGAGCAGTACTTC
>TRBV3-1|TRBJ1-5|-|few
CASNQGTNSNQPQHF
TGTGCCAGCAACCAAGGGACGAATAGCAATCAGCCCCAGCATTTT
>TRBV12-3/TRBV12-4|TRBJ2-1|-|few
CASSLQGLGNEQFF
TGTGCCAGCAGTTTGCAGGGTCTGGGGAATGAGCAGTTCTTC
>TRBV27|TRBJ1-5|-|-
CASSRAAAGYQLQHF
TGTGCCAGCAGCAGGGCGGCGGCAGGCTATCAGCTCCAGCATTTT
>TRBV6-6|TRBJ1-3|-|many
CASSYNREYTIYF
TGTGCCAGCAGTTACAACAGGGAATACACCATATATTTT
>TRBV5-5|TRBJ2-1|TRBD2|-
CASSSIVGGSNEQFF
TGTGCCAGCAGCTCGATAGTCGGGGGGTCTAATGAGCAGTTCTTC
>TRBV19|TRBJ1-5|-|-
CASSIFRSSNQPQHF
TGTGCCAGTAGTATTTTTCGGTCTAGCAATCAGCCCCAGCATTTT
>TRBV6-2/TRBV6-3|TRBJ2-7|-|many
CASSYSTTLSLEQYF
TGTGCCAGCAGTTACTCGACCACACTTAGCCTCGAGCAGTACTTC
>TRBV29-1|TRBJ1-4|-|many
CSVGDREKLFF
TGCAGCGTCGGAGACAGGGAAAAACTGTTTTTT
>TRBV4-3|TRBJ1-1|-|many
CASSQGSQRLNTEAFF
TGCGCCAGCAGCCAAGGGAGCCAGAGATTGAACACTGAAGCTTTCTTT
>TRBV4-1|TRBJ1-6|-|many
CASSQEPPHQYQGSPLHF
TGCGCCAGCAGCCAAGAACCACCACACCAATACCAGGGTTCACCCCTCCACTTT
>TRBV5-1|TRBJ1-1|-|many
CASSTGQNTEAFF
TGCGCCAGCAGCACGGGACAAAACACTGAAGCTTTCTTT
>TRBV20-1|TRBJ2-1|-|many
CSARDPASSYNEQFF
TGCAGTGCTAGAGATCCTGCCAGCTCCTACAATGAGCAGTTCTTC
>TRBV20-1|TRBJ2-1|-|many
CSGGGGRSAYNEQFF
TGCAGTGGGGGGGGGGGGCGTAGCGCCTACAATGAGCAGTTCTTC
>TRBV11-2|TRBJ1-4|-|-
CASSGQVNEKLFF
TGTGCCAGCAGCGGGCAGGTTAATGAAAAACTGTTTTTT
>TRBV15|TRBJ2-7|-|many
CATSRDRGAGYPYEQYF
TGTGCCACCAGCAGAGATAGGGGGGCAGGGTACCCCTACGAGCAGTACTTC
>TRBV4-1|TRBJ1-2|-|many
CASSQVAGYGYTF
TGCGCCAGCAGCCAAGTAGCGGGCTATGGCTACACCTTC
>TRBV7-2|TRBJ2-3|-|many
CASSFFSLGLPDTQYF
TGTGCCAGCAGCTTCTTCTCTCTGGGTCTGCCAGATACGCAGTATTTT
>TRBV20-1|TRBJ2-3|-|many
CSASLGIEDTQYF
TGCAGTGCTAGCCTTGGAATTGAGGATACGCAGTATTTT
>TRBV29-1|TRBJ1-2|-|-
CSVEAAVYGYTF
TGCAGCGTTGAAGCGGCAGTCTATGGCTACACCTTC
>TRBV2|TRBJ1-6|-|many
CASRDTGYGSPLHF
TGTGCCAGCAGAGATACAGGGTACGGCTCACCCCTCCACTTT
>TRBV30|TRBJ1-1|-|many
CAWSVKRLMNTEAFF
TGTGCCTGGAGTGTTAAAAGACTTATGAACACTGAAGCTTTCTTT
>TRBV29-1|TRBJ2-5|-|-
CSVVPVPQETQYF
TGCAGCGTTGTCCCAGTGCCGCAAGAGACCCAGTACTTC
>TRBV5-4|TRBJ2-5|TRBD1|few
CASSGYRGETQYF
TGTGCCAGCAGCGGGTACAGGGGTGAGACCCAGTACTTC
>TRBV7-2|TRBJ1-3|-|medium-sized
CASSLGENTIYF
TGTGCCAGCAGCTTAGGAGAAAACACCATATATTTT
>TRBV12-3/TRBV12-4|TRBJ1-5|-|-
CASSPSDRGGWPQHF
TGTGCCAGCAGTCCTTCGGACAGAGGGGGGTGGCCCCAGCATTTT
>TRBV7-2|TRBJ2-3|-|many
CASSLSTDTQYF
TGTGCCAGCAGCTTAAGCACAGATACGCAGTATTTT
>TRBV28|TRBJ2-7|TRBD1|many
CASSSFGGTGINSYEQYF
TGTGCCAGCAGTTCCTTCGGGGGGACAGGGATCAACTCCTACGAGCAGTACTTC
>TRBV7-9|TRBJ2-3|-|many
CASGPGGGADTQYF
TGTGCCAGCGGCCCGGGGGGCGGCGCAGATACGCAGTATTTT
>TRBV10-3|TRBJ2-3|TRBD2|many
CAISESGTSGRPPDTQYF
TGTGCCATCAGTGAGTCGGGGACTAGCGGGAGGCCCCCAGATACGCAGTATTTT
>TRBV20-1|TRBJ1-6|-|-
CSARAGAGSSPPHF
TGCAGTGCTAGAGCAGGGGCAGGGAGCTCACCCCCCCACTTT
>TRBV7-3|TRBJ2-6|TRBD2|-
CASSFSRTSGGANVLTF
TGTGCCAGCAGCTTTTCCAGGACTAGCGGTGGGGCCAACGTCCTGACTTTC